The rows below give T cell receptor beta chains drawn from one sample of a study of T-cell reconstitution after alpha-beta-depleted transplantation in children. MiXCR, run by TCRdb on the PCR reads, gives a single entry per CDR3 protein. Counted here are 500,000 to 600,000 distinct CDR3 sequences, roughly 27% occurring once; the ten biggest clones make up 30% to 45%. Sequencing used PBMCs, obtained before TCRalphabeta/CD19-depleted stem cell transplant. The receptors were gathered from a boy less than two years old with Wiskott-Aldrich syndrome, due to receive a stem cell transplant. CDR3s include the opening cysteine and the closing phenylalanine or tryptophan. The order of the fields is J gene, D gene, V gene, clone size, CDR3 protein, CDR3 DNA. A D gene is named only where the DNA matches it firmly. Size is stated for part of the rows, as once, few or many counts, or as a class when the clone is expanded.

TRBJ1-4	.	TRBV11-2	few	CASSLGAGREKLFF	TGTGCCAGCAGCTTAGGGGCAGGGCGGGAAAAACTGTTTTTT
TRBJ2-1	.	TRBV12-3/TRBV12-4	many	CASSFQLAFNEQFF	TGTGCCAGCAGTTTTCAACTAGCTTTCAATGAGCAGTTCTTC
TRBJ2-6	.	TRBV28	.	CASSLLSTSGANVLTF	TGTGCCAGCAGTTTATTAAGTACATCTGGGGCCAACGTCCTGACTTTC
TRBJ2-5	TRBD2	TRBV6-2/TRBV6-3	.	CASSRQGGETQYF	TGTGCCAGCAGTCGTCAGGGAGGGGAGACCCAGTACTTC
TRBJ2-1	TRBD2	TRBV27	many	CASSVLAGSYNEQFF	TGTGCCAGCAGTGTATTAGCGGGATCCTACAATGAGCAGTTCTTC
TRBJ2-3	.	TRBV5-5	.	CASSLGFSTDTQYF	TGTGCCAGCAGCTTGGGATTTAGCACAGATACGCAGTATTTT
TRBJ2-2	TRBD2	TRBV10-2	.	CASFGRAPGELFF	TGCGCCAGCTTCGGGAGGGCCCCCGGGGAGCTGTTTTTT
TRBJ2-5	.	TRBV6-5	few	CASSYKGYHFQYF	TGTGCCAGCAGTTACAAGGGATACCACTTCCAGTACTTC
TRBJ2-2	.	TRBV20-1	few	CSAPGDGNTGELFF	TGCAGTGCCCCCGGGGACGGGAACACCGGGGAGCTGTTTTTT
TRBJ2-3	.	TRBV20-1	.	CSAWRSRADTQYF	TGCAGTGCTTGGCGGAGTAGGGCAGATACGCAGTATTTT
TRBJ2-7	.	TRBV5-1	few	CASSLEGGPGDEQYF	TGCGCCAGCAGCTTGGAGGGGGGGCCCGGGGACGAGCAGTACTTC
TRBJ2-2	TRBD2	TRBV6-1	.	CASSEGPLGLAVDGELFF	TGCGCCAGCAGTGAAGGGCCTCTAGGACTAGCTGTGGACGGGGAGCTGTTTTTT
TRBJ2-1	TRBD2	TRBV5-1	few	CASSLVDWLAGYAYNEQFF	TGCGCCAGCAGCTTGGTTGATTGGCTAGCGGGATATGCTTACAATGAGCAGTTCTTC
TRBJ2-5	.	TRBV6-5	few	CASKTLQETQYF	TGTGCCAGCAAAACACTCCAAGAGACCCAGTACTTC
TRBJ2-2	TRBD1	TRBV12-3/TRBV12-4	few	CASDPGQGDTGELFF	TGTGCCAGCGACCCGGGACAGGGTGATACCGGGGAGCTGTTTTTT
TRBJ2-7	TRBD2	TRBV7-3	.	CASSMTSGNHEQYF	TGTGCCAGCAGCATGACTAGCGGGAACCACGAGCAGTACTTC
TRBJ2-1	.	TRBV29-1	.	CSVGRRFENEQFF	TGCAGCGTTGGGCGGAGGTTCGAAAATGAGCAGTTCTTC
TRBJ2-3	TRBD1	TRBV20-1	.	CSARDWTGNTDTQYF	TGCAGTGCTAGAGATTGGACAGGGAACACAGATACGCAGTATTTT
TRBJ1-1	.	TRBV30	.	CAWSADRDTEAFF	TGTGCCTGGAGTGCCGACAGAGACACTGAAGCTTTCTTT
TRBJ2-1	.	TRBV7-9	few	CASSLGWGSEQFF	TGTGCCAGCAGCTTAGGCTGGGGAAGTGAGCAGTTCTTC
TRBJ2-1	.	TRBV7-9	few	CASSPPSRLYNEQFF	TGTGCCAGCAGCCCCCCTAGCAGACTATACAATGAGCAGTTCTTC
TRBJ1-1	.	TRBV4-2	many	CASSQDRGNTEAFF	TGTGCCAGCAGCCAAGATCGGGGAAATACTGAAGCTTTCTTT
TRBJ2-5	.	TRBV28	few	CASSHNQRTQYF	TGTGCCAGCAGCCACAATCAAAGGACCCAGTACTTC
TRBJ2-3	.	TRBV20-1	few	CSAREGQGTDTQYF	TGCAGTGCTAGAGAAGGTCAGGGGACAGATACGCAGTATTTT
TRBJ2-7	TRBD2	TRBV5-1	.	CASSLETSGPYEQYF	TGCGCCAGCAGCTTGGAGACTAGCGGACCGTACGAGCAGTACTTC
TRBJ1-6	TRBD1	TRBV4-2	.	CASSRRSGQVYNSPLHF	TGTGCCAGCAGCCGTCGCTCTGGACAGGTTTATAATTCACCCCTCCACTTT
TRBJ2-3	.	TRBV4-1	.	CASSLSRDSGDTQYF	TGCGCCAGCAGCCTGAGCCGGGACTCCGGAGATACGCAGTATTTT
TRBJ1-1	.	TRBV29-1	.	CSVAPVITRVPEAFF	TGCAGCGTTGCCCCCGTGATCACAAGGGTACCTGAAGCTTTCTTT
TRBJ2-1	TRBD1	TRBV5-1	.	CASSKLQGWSNEQFF	TGCGCCAGCAGCAAGCTACAGGGGTGGTCGAATGAGCAGTTCTTC
TRBJ1-5	TRBD1	TRBV5-1	.	CASRPTGGGEGQPQHF	TGCGCCAGCAGACCAACAGGGGGCGGAGAGGGTCAGCCCCAGCATTTT
TRBJ2-2	TRBD1	TRBV29-1	many	CSVGEGGQGVGELFF	TGCAGCGTTGGCGAAGGGGGACAGGGGGTCGGGGAGCTGTTTTTT
TRBJ2-7	TRBD2	TRBV5-1	many	CASSSGLAGPYEQYF	TGTGCCAGCAGTAGCGGACTAGCGGGTCCCTACGAGCAGTACTTC
TRBJ2-1	.	TRBV5-6	few	CASSLGFGWAVPYNEQFF	TGTGCCAGCAGCTTGGGCTTTGGGTGGGCGGTACCCTACAATGAGCAGTTCTTC
TRBJ2-3	.	TRBV12-3/TRBV12-4	few	CASSPGGGGGSDTQYF	TGTGCCAGCAGTCCTGGAGGGGGAGGTGGGTCAGATACGCAGTATTTT
TRBJ2-1	.	TRBV5-1	.	CASSSKTSPNEQFF	TGCGCCAGCAGCAGCAAGACTAGTCCCAATGAGCAGTTCTTC
TRBJ1-5	.	TRBV28	.	CASSYGGKQPQHF	TGTGCCAGCAGTTATGGGGGTAAGCAGCCCCAGCATTTT
TRBJ1-2	TRBD1	TRBV5-1	few	CASSTGRDRVYGYTF	TGCGCCAGCAGTACAGGCCGGGACAGGGTCTATGGCTACACCTTC
TRBJ2-7	.	TRBV5-6	few	CASSLTRVNYEQYF	TGTGCCAGCAGCTTAACCAGGGTAAACTACGAGCAGTACTTC
TRBJ2-5	TRBD2	TRBV27	.	CASSFLSSGAQETQYF	TGTGCCAGCAGTTTTTTGTCTAGCGGGGCGCAAGAGACCCAGTACTTC
TRBJ2-1	TRBD1	TRBV27	once	CASSLRGTGDDSEQFF	TGTGCCAGCAGTTTGCGTGGGACAGGGGACGATAGTGAGCAGTTCTTC
TRBJ2-7	.	TRBV20-1	.	CSAKDYRVVSSYEQYF	TGCAGTGCTAAGGATTACAGGGTTGTAAGCTCCTACGAGCAGTACTTC
TRBJ1-3	.	TRBV28	.	CASSPLGSGNTIYF	TGTGCCAGCAGTCCCTTGGGCTCTGGAAACACCATATATTTT
TRBJ1-4	.	TRBV3-1	few	CASSQRQPSGEKLFF	TGTGCCAGCAGCCAGAGACAGCCCTCGGGGGAAAAACTGTTTTTT
TRBJ2-1	.	TRBV5-1	few	CASSLEVANEQFF	TGCGCCAGCAGCTTAGAAGTTGCCAATGAGCAGTTCTTC
TRBJ2-3	.	TRBV5-1	few	CASSLIGGLTTDTQYF	TGCGCCAGCAGCTTGATTGGCGGGCTAACCACAGATACGCAGTATTTT
TRBJ2-4	.	TRBV15	.	CATSRVRGGVGKNIQYF	TGTGCCACCAGCAGAGTCCGCGGGGGCGTCGGCAAAAACATTCAGTACTTC
TRBJ2-5	.	TRBV7-2	.	CASSLVGGAGETQYF	TGTGCCAGCAGCTTAGTGGGGGGAGCTGGTGAGACCCAGTACTTC
TRBJ1-5	TRBD1	TRBV10-3	.	CAISTGQGHNQPQHF	TGTGCCATCAGCACTGGACAGGGTCACAATCAGCCCCAGCATTTT
TRBJ2-1	.	TRBV5-1	.	CASSTGGRRLSSYNEQFF	TGCGCCAGCAGCACCGGAGGGCGGCGGCTAAGCTCCTACAATGAGCAGTTCTTC
TRBJ2-1	.	TRBV7-8	many	CASSLINEQFF	TGTGCCAGCAGCTTAATCAATGAGCAGTTCTTC
TRBJ2-1	.	TRBV19	.	CATAWLADHNEQFF	TGTGCCACCGCCTGGCTAGCTGACCACAATGAGCAGTTCTTC
TRBJ1-1	.	TRBV12-3/TRBV12-4	.	CASSWEVNTEAFF	TGTGCCAGCAGTTGGGAAGTGAACACTGAAGCTTTCTTT
TRBJ2-7	.	TRBV7-2	few	CASSSGVAVSYEQYF	TGTGCCAGCAGCTCCGGGGTAGCGGTATCCTACGAGCAGTACTTC
TRBJ1-1	.	TRBV7-3	few	CASSFDQNTEAFF	TGTGCCAGCAGTTTTGACCAAAACACTGAAGCTTTCTTT
TRBJ2-7	.	TRBV27	.	CASSFLRDSYEQYF	TGTGCCAGCAGTTTTTTGCGGGACTCCTACGAGCAGTACTTC
TRBJ2-7	TRBD1	TRBV5-1	.	CASSWGTGNYEQYF	TGCGCCAGCAGCTGGGGGACAGGGAACTACGAGCAGTACTTC
TRBJ2-1	.	TRBV10-3	few	CAISEAVGVSYNEQFF	TGTGCCATCAGTGAGGCGGTGGGAGTATCGTACAATGAGCAGTTCTTC
TRBJ2-1	.	TRBV5-1	.	CASSLEGDSTYNEQFF	TGCGCCAGCAGCTTGGAGGGGGACTCTACCTACAATGAGCAGTTCTTC
TRBJ2-5	TRBD2	TRBV5-1	.	CASSSISSGSLETQYF	TGCGCCAGCAGCTCGATATCTAGCGGGAGTTTGGAGACCCAGTACTTC
TRBJ1-1	.	TRBV19	once	CASTFLGGTEAFF	TGTGCCAGTACCTTTTTGGGGGGCACTGAAGCTTTCTTT